This entry concerns a single T cell receptor beta chain. Its antigen is as yet unknown. Time point in this sample: newly diagnosed GD, antithyroid drugs for less than 3 months. Scientists built the TCR library using RNA that was extracted from PBMCs. Library construction for TCR beta used iRepertoire HTBI primers and Arm-PCR of CDR3 regions. TCRdb independently ran MiXCR on the multiplex PCR reads; one entry per CDR3 protein. The sample lists roughly 560,000 distinct CDR3 sequences; around 12% were seen once. The sample originates from a study of regulatory T cells in long-lasting Graves disease. General observations from the study: Samples came from peripheral blood alone, without thyroid tissue.

This CDR3 has 12 amino acids. CDR1 SGHAT and CDR2 FQNNGV come from the germline V gene. The V end lost 7 bases, the J end lost 4 bases, and 10 bases lay between the germline ends. These same data were also listed under a study on T cells in Graves' hyperthyroidism and ophthalmopathy.

The sequence came from a woman younger than 45 with Graves disease. The sequenced sample was peripheral blood mononuclear cells (PBMCs), obtained at new diagnosis, from a patient treated with antithyroid drugs. The genes are TRBV11-2 and TRBJ2-5; D unclear. The CDR3 bases are TGTGCCAGCACCCCTTACCCAGAGACCCAGTACTTC. Its translation: CASTPYPETQYF.